The 11 T cell receptor beta chains below come from one sample, sequenced in a study of T cell repertoires in ileal Crohn's disease. Time point reported: neoterminal ileum biopsy at postoperative endoscopy, about 6 months after surgery. Sequencing used immunoSEQ multiplex PCR; TCRdb keeps in-frame clones, though not all of them. Here the sample spans 13,000 or so clones, approximately 78% being singletons. Material for sequencing was ileal tissue. Receptors were obtained from an adult with Crohn's disease.

This chain joins TRBV28 and TRBJ1-2, with no clear D. V lost 5 bases and J 4 bases, leaving 11 bases between the germline ends. CDR1 and CDR2 from the germline V gene are MDHEN and SYDVKM. The CDR3 is made up of 13 amino acids. CDR3 loop: CASSAPGSYGYTF. Written as DNA, the CDR3 is TGTGCCAGCAGTGCTCCGGGAAGCTATGGCTACACCTTC.

This rearrangement joins TRBV30 to TRBJ1-6; 7 nucleotides agree with TRBD1. V lost 2 bases to trimming and J lost 10 bases; unmatched junction nucleotides: 11. Germline assignment: CDR1 GTSNPN and CDR2 SVGIG (reference sequence). The CDR3 is 15 amino acids. CDR3 sequence reads: CAWSPSGTAGSPLHF. CDR3 bases: TGTGCCTGGAGTCCAAGTGGGACAGCGGGCTCACCCCTCCACTTT.

The J gene is TRBJ1-2, the V gene TRBV9; TRBD1 might be the D (5 bases). CDR3 size: 16 residues. Germline CDR1 is SGDLS and CDR2 is YYNGEE. Trimming shortened V by 4 bases and J by 8 bases, and 24 bases separated the two germline ends. CDR3 loop: CASSKGTYPPEGGYTF. The CDR3 DNA reads TGTGCCAGCAGCAAAGGGACTTATCCCCCGGAAGGCGGCTACACCTTC.

J is TRBJ1-5 and V is TRBV2; no clear D. The CDR3 has 15 residues. Trimming took off 6 bases at V and 4 bases at J, with 16 bases between the two ends. The V gene's germline CDR1 is SNHLY and CDR2 FYNNEI. For the CDR3, the DNA is TGTGCCAGCAGGAGCTCGGGGATGGGGAATCAGCCCCAGCATTTT. Protein sequence: CASRSSGMGNQPQHF.

This chain uses TRBV7-2 with TRBJ1-5, with D possibly being TRBD1 (5 bases). V lost 1 base to trimming and J lost 5 bases, with 12 bases between them. The length of the CDR3 is 15 residues. The germline V gene encodes CDR1 SGHTA and CDR2 FQGNSA. The CDR3 region has the DNA TGTGCCAGCAGCTTAGTGCGGGGCCCCGATCAGCCCCAGCATTTT. Translation gives CASSLVRGPDQPQHF. Full variable domain (remainder filled in from reference TRBV7-2 and TRBJ1-5): GAGVSQSPSNKVTEKGKDVELRCDPISGHTALYWYRQSLGQGLEFLIYFQGNSAPDKSGLPSDRFSAERTGGSVSTLTIQRTQQEDSAVYLCASSLVRGPDQPQHFGDGTRLSIL.

The chain combines TRBV16 with TRBJ2-7, with 7 bases fitting TRBD2. The CDR3 consists of 15 residues. Germline CDR1 and CDR2: KGHSY and FQNENV. The V segment lost 6 bases and the J segment 1 base; nucleotides outside the gene matches: 9. The CDR3 DNA is TGTGCCAGCAGTAGCGGGTGGTCCTATTCCTACGAGCAGTACTTC. Amino acid sequence: CASSSGWSYSYEQYF. Supplemented by reference TRBV16 and TRBJ2-7, the full variable domain reads GEEVAQTPKHLVRGEGQKAKLYCAPIKGHSYVFWYQQVLKNEFKFLISFQNENVFDETGMPKERFSAKCLPNSPCSLEIQATKLEDSAVYFCASSSGWSYSYEQYFGPGTRLTVT.

In nucleotides, the CDR3 is TGCGCCAGCAGCCTGCAAACAGGGAGTGATGGCTACACCTTC. Translated: CASSLQTGSDGYTF. This chain joins TRBV5-1 and TRBJ1-2; the D gene is possibly TRBD1 (6 bases). This CDR3 has 14 residues. Between the trimmed V and J ends, which lost 4 bases and 6 bases, there was a span of 16 bases. From germline, CDR1 is SGHRS and CDR2 YFSETQ. Looking up the rest from reference TRBV5-1 and TRBJ1-2 gives the full variable domain: KAGVTQTPRYLIKTRGQQVTLSCSPISGHRSVSWYQQTPGQGLQFLFEYFSETQRNKGNFPGRFSGRQFSNSRSEMNVSTLELGDSALYLCASSLQTGSDGYTFGSGTRLTVV.

This sequence joins TRBV27 and TRBJ1-1; the match to TRBD1 covers 10 bases. Germline CDR1 reads MNHEY; CDR2 reads SMNVEV (reference sequence). V dropped 6 bases and J dropped 1; count of bases not matched to a gene: 2. The CDR3 spans 14 residues. The CDR3 sequence is CASRGQGTNTEAFF. CDR3 nucleotide sequence: TGTGCCAGCAGGGGACAGGGGACGAACACTGAAGCTTTCTTT.

The chain employs TRBV28 and TRBJ1-1, with 7 bases matching TRBD1. CDR1 and CDR2 (germline): MDHEN, SYDVKM. V dropped 8 bases and J dropped 1; count of bases not matched to a gene: 10. The CDR3 covers 15 residues. CDR3 in DNA: TGTGCCAGCTTTAAAGGGGGCGCAAGGAACACTGAAGCTTTCTTT. This encodes CASFKGGARNTEAFF.

The J gene is TRBJ2-1, the V gene TRBV5-1; 8 positions match TRBD2. Germline V gene sequence: CDR1 SGHRS, CDR2 YFSETQ. The CDR3 length is 14 residues. Trimming removed 4 bases from V and 15 bases from J; junction bases left unmatched: 15. CDR3 bases: TGCGCCAGCAGCGCCGGGGGCGGGAGGACTACAGGGTTCTTC. Translated: CASSAGGGRTTGFF.

The chain recombines TRBV5-8 with TRBJ1-1; no clear D. Trimming removed 0 bases at V and 4 bases at J, with 13 bases between. Looked up from germline, CDR1 is SGHTS and CDR2 is YDEGEE. This CDR3 is built from 15 residues. In DNA, the CDR3 is TGTGCCAGCAGCTTGGTCGTGGAAAGGAGCACTGAAGCTTTCTTT. It codes for CASSLVVERSTEAFF. Filled out from reference TRBV5-8 and TRBJ1-1, the complete variable domain reads EAGVTQSPTHLIKTRGQQATLRCSPISGHTSVYWYQQALGLGLQFLLWYDEGEERNRGNFPPRFSGRQFPNYSSELNVNALELEDSALYLCASSLVVERSTEAFFGQGTRLTVV.